This TCR beta chain comes out of a study of persistence of HIV-infected CD4 T cells. Study in general: Isolated cells were CMV- and HIV-1 Gag-responding CD4+ T cells. Study-wide results and limits: Antigen-responding cells were enriched for degenerate expanded CDR3beta sequences.

The germline V gene encodes CDR1 SNHLY and CDR2 FYNNEI. The CDR3 spans 16 residues. The V gene lost 6 bases and the J gene lost 0 bases, with 15 bases spanning the gap. On this clone: Its antigen is not known.

The immunoSEQ assay was version 4, run in survey mode. The data were produced by immunoSEQ multiplex PCR, yet TCRdb's version contains in-frame clones alone and is incomplete. The sample lists about 48,000 clones, over 70% occurring once. Cells were stimulated with CMV-infected fibroblast lysates at roughly 10 ug/mL. CD40L/CD69 double-negative CD45RO-high memory CD4+ T cells were collected. An approximately 18-hour stimulation of CD8-depleted PBMCs used anti-CD28/CD49d costimulation, CD40-blocking antibody and enfuvirtide. The chain uses TRBV2 and TRBJ1-3; D not resolved. The clonotype comes from an adult man with HIV who was CMV-seropositive. The sequencing used CD4+ T cells sorted from PBMCs after roughly 18-hour stimulation, collected from a patient who received antiretroviral therapy. CDR3 sequence: CASRPEHTTSGNTIYF. The DNA for the CDR3 is TGTGCCAGCAGACCTGAGCACACCACCTCTGGAAACACCATATATTTT.